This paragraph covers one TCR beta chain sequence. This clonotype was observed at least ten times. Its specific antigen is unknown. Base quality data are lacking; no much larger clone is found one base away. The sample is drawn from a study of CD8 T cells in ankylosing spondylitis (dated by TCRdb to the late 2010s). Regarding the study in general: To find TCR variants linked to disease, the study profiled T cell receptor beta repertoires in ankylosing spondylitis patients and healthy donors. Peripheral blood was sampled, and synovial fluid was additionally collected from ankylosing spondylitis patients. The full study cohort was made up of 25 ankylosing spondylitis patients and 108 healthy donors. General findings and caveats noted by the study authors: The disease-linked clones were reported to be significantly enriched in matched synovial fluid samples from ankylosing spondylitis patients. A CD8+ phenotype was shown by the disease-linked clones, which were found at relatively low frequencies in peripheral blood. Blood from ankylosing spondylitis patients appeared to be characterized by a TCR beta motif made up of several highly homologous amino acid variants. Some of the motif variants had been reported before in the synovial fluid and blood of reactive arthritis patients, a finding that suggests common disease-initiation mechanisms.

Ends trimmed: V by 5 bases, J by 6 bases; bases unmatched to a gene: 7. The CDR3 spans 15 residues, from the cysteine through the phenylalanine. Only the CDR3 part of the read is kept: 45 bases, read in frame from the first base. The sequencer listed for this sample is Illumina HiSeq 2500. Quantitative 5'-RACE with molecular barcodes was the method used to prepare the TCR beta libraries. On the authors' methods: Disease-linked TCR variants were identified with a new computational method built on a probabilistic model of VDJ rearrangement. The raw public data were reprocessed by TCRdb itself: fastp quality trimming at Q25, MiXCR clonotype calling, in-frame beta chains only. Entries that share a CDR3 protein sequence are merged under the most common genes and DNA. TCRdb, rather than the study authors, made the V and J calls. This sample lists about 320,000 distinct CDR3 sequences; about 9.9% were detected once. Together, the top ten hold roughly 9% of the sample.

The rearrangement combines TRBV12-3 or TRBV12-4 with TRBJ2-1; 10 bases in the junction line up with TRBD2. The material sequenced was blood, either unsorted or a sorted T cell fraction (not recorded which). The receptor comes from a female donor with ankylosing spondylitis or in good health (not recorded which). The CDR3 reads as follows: CASSPPSGGINEQFF. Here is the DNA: TGTGCCAGCAGTCCCCCTAGCGGGGGTATCAATGAGCAGTTCTTC.